The sequence of this T cell receptor (beta chain) was determined in a study of cytomegalovirus exposure and HLA in healthy donors. This CDR3 is built from 15 residues. V was pared by 1 base and J by 1 base, with 4 bases of the junction left unmatched. CDR1 is MGHRA, CDR2 YSYEKL, per germline. Broader study findings: Reported performance of the classifier showed diagnosis of cytomegalovirus status with high specificity and sensitivity. A later analysis linked a missense variant in DCLRE1C to the trimming of TCR beta V and J genes.

A multiplex PCR was run with 60 Vbeta primers and 13 Jbeta primers. Using immunoSEQ multiplex PCR, the repertoire was profiled, and TCRdb retains in-frame clones only, with some absent. The data show some 150,000 clones, approximately 80% seen once. There are a few counts of this clone. Its antigen is unidentified. The specimen sequenced was PBMCs. The TCR comes from a man aged 30 to 39 in good health and CMV-seropositive. This chain connects TRBV4-1 to TRBJ2-7, with 7 bases that match TRBD1. The CDR3 sequence is CASSQVPGGSYEQYF. The CDR3 bases are TGCGCCAGCAGCCAAGTTCCAGGGGGATCCTACGAGCAGTACTTC.